The 17 T cell receptor beta chains below all came from one sample that was sequenced in a study of cytomegalovirus exposure and HLA in healthy donors. PCR amplification relied on 60 Vbeta primers (plus 13 Jbeta primers). Data came from immunoSEQ multiplex PCR; TCRdb stores just in-frame clones and leaves some out. The repertoire holds about 110,000 clones, 60% to 80% seen once, with less than 0.95% in the top ten. The sequenced sample was PBMCs. The receptors originated from a boy younger than 18 in good health and CMV-seronegative.

This clone has only a few counts. The chain uses TRBV6-6 and TRBJ1-1; perhaps TRBD1 as D (5 bases). Germline lookup yields CDR1 MNHNY and CDR2 SVGAGI (reference sequence). The CDR3 is 14 amino acids. V lost 7 bases, J lost 0 bases, and 12 bases lay in between. CDR3 nucleotide sequence: TGTGCCAGCACTGGACATAGAGTGAACACTGAAGCTTTCTTT. Protein: CASTGHRVNTEAFF.

The chain uses TRBV19 and TRBJ2-1; 8 positions match TRBD2. The CDR3 length is 21 residues. V lost 9 bases, J lost 0 bases, and 25 bases stayed unmatched. CDR1 is LNHDA, CDR2 SQIVND, per germline (reference sequence). The CDR3 here is CASRLIAGYGVGESSYNEQFF. CDR3 DNA sequence: TGTGCCAGCAGACTCATAGCGGGATACGGAGTGGGGGAGAGCTCCTACAATGAGCAGTTCTTC.

This chain connects TRBV2 to TRBJ2-7; TRBD1 might be the D (5 bases). CDR1 is SNHLY and CDR2 is FYNNEI in the germline V gene. The CDR3 extends over 13 amino acids. Between the trimmed V and J ends, which lost 6 bases and 3 bases, there was a span of 12 bases. For the CDR3, the DNA is TGTGCCAGCAGCGGGCTCAGGGACTACGAGCAGTACTTC. This sequence encodes CASSGLRDYEQYF.

This clone came up once. The rearrangement joins TRBV10-3 to TRBJ1-5; 8 bases are a match to TRBD1. The CDR3 contains 13 residues. J gave up 8 bases and V 10 bases, and 10 bases lay outside the gene matches. Germline V gene data show CDR1 as ENHRY and CDR2 as SYGVKD. CDR3 sequence: CATRTGREEPQHF. In DNA, the CDR3 is TGTGCCACCCGGACAGGGCGGGAAGAGCCCCAGCATTTT.

J is TRBJ1-2 and V is TRBV19; D is unresolved. CDR3 size: 18 residues. Germline-derived CDR1 and CDR2 are LNHDA and SQIVND (reference sequence). V lost 1 base to trimming and J lost 8 bases, with 26 bases between them. The CDR3 DNA is TGTGCCAGTAGTATAGTACGGCTGGCGGCCTCAAACGCAGAAGGCTACACCTTC. Translation gives CASSIVRLAASNAEGYTF.

About this clone itself: The sample holds other DNA sequences that translate to the same CDR3. J is TRBJ1-1 and V is TRBV30; 7 nucleotides align to TRBD1. The CDR3 totals 13 residues. The V and J ends lost 1 base and 1 base, in that order; junction bases with no gene match: 0. The germline V gene encodes CDR1 GTSNPN and CDR2 SVGIG (reference sequence). DNA for the CDR3: TGTGCCTGGAGTGCAGGGGGGAACACTGAAGCTTTCTTT. As protein: CAWSAGGNTEAFF. The variable domain in full, completed from reference TRBV30 and TRBJ1-1, reads SQTIHQWPATLVQPVGSPLSLECTVEGTSNPNLYWYRQAAGRGLQLLFYSVGIGQISSEVPQNLSASRPQDRQFILSSKKLLLSDSGFYLCAWSAGGNTEAFFGQGTRLTVV.

Regarding this clone: One end of the junction varies from germline; a read error may be responsible. The chain carries TRBV30 and TRBJ1-3; the D is unclear. This CDR3 has 18 amino acids. CDR1 and CDR2 (germline): GTSNPN, SVGIG (reference sequence). Written as DNA, the CDR3 is TGTGCCTGGAGTGTACTTGGAGCGGGATGGGGATCTGGAAGCACCATATATTTT. It codes for CAWSVLGAGWGSGSTIYF.

The gene calls are TRBV27 and TRBJ2-4, with TRBD2 as a possible D gene (5 bases). The CDR3 contains 15 residues. Trimming shortened V by 0 bases and J by 0 bases, and 6 bases separated the two germline ends. CDR1 and CDR2 from the germline V gene are MNHEY and SMNVEV (reference sequence). CDR3 coding DNA: TGTGCCAGCAGTTTATCTCGGGGAGCCAAAAACATTCAGTACTTC. This sequence encodes CASSLSRGAKNIQYF.

This clone was recorded a few times. The chain joins TRBV27 to TRBJ2-7, with D unclear. Germline V gene data show CDR1 as MNHEY and CDR2 as SMNVEV (reference sequence). V dropped 0 bases and J dropped 5 bases, with 8 bases sitting between them. This CDR3 has 13 amino acids. CDR3 nucleotide sequence: TGTGCCAGCAGTTTATCTTTCACTCACGAGCAGTACTTC. Amino acid sequence: CASSLSFTHEQYF.

The CDR3, as DNA: TGTGCCAGCAGCTCCCAGCGGGGGGCAGGGGAGCAGTACTTC. It encodes CASSSQRGAGEQYF. The chain uses TRBV5-6 and TRBJ2-7; 9 bases are a match to TRBD2. Trimming removed 3 bases from V and 7 bases from J; junction bases left unmatched: 8. Germline V gene sequence: CDR1 SGHDT, CDR2 YYEEEE. The CDR3 extends over 14 amino acids.

The gene calls are TRBV4-3 and TRBJ2-2; 8 bases are a match to TRBD1. The V gene's germline CDR1 is LGHNA and CDR2 YSLEER. Unmatched junction bases numbered 11, after V lost 5 bases and J lost 6 bases. This CDR3 is 16 amino acids long. The DNA for the CDR3 is TGCGCCAGCAGCAAATACAGGGGGAGTCGATCCGGGGAGCTGTTTTTT. Amino acid sequence: CASSKYRGSRSGELFF.

This chain uses TRBV5-1 with TRBJ1-4, with TRBD1 matching 7 bases. The trim removed 4 bases at V and 5 bases at J, leaving 11 bases unmatched. Germline CDR1 reads SGHRS; CDR2 reads YFSETQ. CDR3 length: 16 amino acids. The CDR3 region has the DNA TGCGCCAGCAGCAGAGGATCGGGACAGTGGAATGAAAAACTGTTTTTT. Translating gives CASSRGSGQWNEKLFF.

The chain employs TRBV6-1 and TRBJ1-5, with D unresolved. Germline lookup yields CDR1 MNHNS and CDR2 SASEGT. The CDR3 has 13 residues. Trimming removed 2 bases at V and 6 bases at J, with 8 bases between. The CDR3 sequence: CASSEREGQPQHF. CDR3 nucleotides: TGTGCCAGCAGTGAACGGGAGGGTCAGCCCCAGCATTTT.

V gene TRBV18 combines with J gene TRBJ2-5; D might be TRBD1 (7 bases). CDR1 is KGHSH, CDR2 LQKENI, per germline. This CDR3 region has 17 residues. V lost 0 bases and J 5 bases, leaving 19 bases between the germline ends. CDR3 protein: CASSPPWGDDRVETQYF. The CDR3 DNA sequence: TGTGCCAGCTCACCACCGTGGGGGGACGACAGGGTCGAGACCCAGTACTTC.

The V call is TRBV7-9, the J call TRBJ1-2; tentative D call: TRBD1 (5 bases). Trimming took off 4 bases at V and 5 bases at J, with 14 bases between the two ends. Germline CDR1 SEHNR, CDR2 FQNEAQ (reference sequence). CDR3 length equals 14 residues. CDR3 bases: TGTGCCAGCAGCTGGGGGGACTCCCCTTATGGCTACACCTTC. Amino acid sequence: CASSWGDSPYGYTF.

The chain joins TRBV11-2 to TRBJ1-2, with TRBD1 matching over 9 bases. CDR1 and CDR2 (germline): SGHAT, FQNNGV. V trimming: 3 bases; J trimming: 8 bases; junction bases outside the gene matches: 4. CDR3 length: 13 residues. CDR3 bases: TGTGCCAGCAGCTTCAACAGGGGGCGCGGCTACACCTTC. Translation gives CASSFNRGRGYTF.

Relative to its sample, this clone is medium-sized. V is TRBV6-6 and J is TRBJ2-7; maybe TRBD1 (5 bases). V lost 4 bases to trimming and J lost 2 bases, with 12 bases between them. Germline V gives CDR1 MNHNY, CDR2 SVGAGI (reference sequence). This CDR3 has 14 amino acids. The CDR3 loop is CASSLSGPPYEQYF. The CDR3 DNA is TGTGCCAGCAGTTTGTCAGGGCCTCCCTACGAGCAGTACTTC.